This TCR beta chain was captured by sequencing in a study of T cells in tuberculosis. Profiled with immunoSEQ multiplex PCR; TCRdb holds only in-frame clones, not every one. Among over 35,000 clones listed, about 96% were seen once. This sequence was found in a donor aged 5 to 30 with latent tuberculosis or without tuberculosis infection. The sequencing sample was made of PBMCs.

CDR3 in amino acids: CASSEAGNPSTDTQYF. The CDR3 nucleotides are TGTGCCAGCAGTGAAGCCGGGAATCCTAGCACAGATACGCAGTATTTT. The J gene is TRBJ2-3, the V gene TRBV25-1; tentative D call: TRBD2 (5 bases). The CDR3 length is 16 residues. The V and J ends lost 2 bases and 0 bases respectively, with 12 bases between them. Germline CDR1 and CDR2: MGHDK and SYGVNS.